The 19 T cell receptor beta chains below come from one sample, sequenced in a study of shared clonotypes between healthy human individuals. Clones were read by immunoSEQ multiplex PCR, and TCRdb kept only the in-frame ones, dropping some. This table holds about 2.1 million clones, about 92% found once. As defined, naive CD8 cells were CD45RO-negative and positively selected for CCR7, with terminally differentiated effector memory CD45RA+ cells excluded. The sequencing input was naive CD8+ T cells from PBMCs. Receptors originate from a man younger than 35 in good health. Some clones in this sample may be carry-over from other donors' samples.

The V gene is TRBV29-1, the J gene TRBJ2-2, with D perhaps matching TRBD1 or TRBD2 (5 bases each). The CDR3 consists of 12 residues. The ends were cut back, 8 bases at V and 7 bases at J, with 14 bases in the middle. Germline values: CDR1 SQVTM, CDR2 ANQGSEA. DNA of the CDR3: TGCAGCTCCCCCGGGGACCTCGGGGAGCTGTTTTTT. As protein: CSSPGDLGELFF.

J is TRBJ2-6 and V is TRBV5-5, with a possible D match to TRBD2 (5 bases). This CDR3 has 14 residues. CDR1 and CDR2 from the germline V gene are SGHKS and YYEKEE (reference sequence). V lost 4 bases and J lost 2, with 7 bases in between. The CDR3 DNA follows: TGTGCCAGCAGCCTCGGGACTGGGGCCAACGTCCTGACTTTC. This translates into CASSLGTGANVLTF.

The V call is TRBV4-1, the J call TRBJ2-2; 8 bases line up with TRBD2. The CDR3 has 16 residues. V was clipped by 2 bases and J by 5 bases; unmatched bases: 7. Germline CDR1 and CDR2: MGHRA and YSYEKL. The CDR3 is CASSQLLAVETGELFF. The DNA for the CDR3 is TGCGCCAGCAGCCAATTACTAGCGGTCGAAACCGGGGAGCTGTTTTTT.

The rearrangement joins TRBV7-9 to TRBJ2-7, with no clear D. Trimming removed 5 bases from V and 3 bases from J, with 8 bases in between. The CDR3 is 12 residues long. CDR1 and CDR2 from the germline V gene are SEHNR and FQNEAQ (reference sequence). The CDR3 sequence: CASSPQSYEQYF. In DNA, the CDR3 is TGTGCCAGCAGCCCACAGAGCTACGAGCAGTACTTC.

On this clone itself: Other DNA sequences of this sample code for an identical CDR3. This rearrangement joins TRBV28 to TRBJ2-7; no reliable D call. The CDR3 has 11 residues. Germline assignment: CDR1 MDHEN and CDR2 SYDVKM. V was cut by 5 bases and J by 2 bases, with 4 bases left in between. Here the CDR3 reads CASSLAYEQYF. The DNA for the CDR3 is TGTGCCAGCAGTCTTGCCTACGAGCAGTACTTC. Based on the CDR3 plus reference TRBV28 and TRBJ2-7, the full variable domain is DVKVTQSSRYLVKRTGEKVFLECVQDMDHENMFWYRQDPGLGLRLIYFSYDVKMKEKGDIPEGYSVSREKKERFSLILESASTNQTSMYLCASSLAYEQYFGPGTRLTVT.

For the CDR3, the DNA is TGTGCCAGCAGACCCTGGGGATATACAGGGCTGGGCAATCAGCCCCAGCATTTT. This gives the protein CASRPWGYTGLGNQPQHF. The J gene is TRBJ1-5, the V gene TRBV28; the D gene is possibly TRBD1 (6 bases). CDR3 size: 18 residues. Trimming pared 6 bases from V and 2 bases from J, leaving 23 bases between. CDR1 and CDR2 (germline): MDHEN, SYDVKM.

V and J are TRBV7-9 and TRBJ2-3; D is unclear. CDR1 SEHNR and CDR2 FQNEAQ come from the germline V gene (reference sequence). With 4 bases removed from V and 1 base from J, the gap between germline ends came to 15 bases. The CDR3 has 16 amino acids. The CDR3 nucleotides are TGTGCCAGCAGCTCAGCCCTAGGACCACGCACAGATACGCAGTATTTT. Its translation is CASSSALGPRTDTQYF.

A note on this clone: This sample also contains other DNA sequences that code for the same CDR3. CDR3 DNA: TGTGCCAGCAGTTTCCGGGACTACTCTGGAAACACCATATATTTT. It yields the protein CASSFRDYSGNTIYF. This chain uses TRBV28 with TRBJ1-3; the D gene is possibly TRBD1 (5 bases). The germline CDR1 and CDR2 sequences are MDHEN and SYDVKM. The CDR3 consists of 15 residues. The V gene lost 3 bases and the J gene lost 0 bases, with 9 bases spanning the gap.

The chain couples TRBV18 to TRBJ2-1; no clear D gene. This CDR3 is 15 amino acids long. V lost 2 bases and J 0 bases, leaving 8 bases between the germline ends. Germline V gene lookup returns CDR1 KGHSH and CDR2 LQKENI. The CDR3 reads CASSPTRDSYNEQFF. The CDR3 DNA follows: TGTGCCAGCTCACCAACTCGAGACTCCTACAATGAGCAGTTCTTC.

As to this clone: Within the sample, other DNA sequences also encode this same CDR3. The chain couples TRBV6-5 to TRBJ2-7; D unresolved. Germline CDR1 is MNHEY and CDR2 is SVGAGI. The V end lost 0 bases, the J end lost 2 bases, and 5 bases lay between the germline ends. The CDR3 has 13 amino acids. The CDR3 coding sequence is TGTGCCAGCAGTTACTCGAGTGCCTACGAGCAGTACTTC. Translated: CASSYSSAYEQYF.

The V gene is TRBV7-3, the J gene TRBJ2-1; 10 bases are a match to TRBD2. Germline CDR1 reads SGHTA; CDR2 reads FQGTGA. V trimming: 9 bases; J trimming: 8 bases; junction bases outside the gene matches: 13. CDR3 length: 15 residues. The CDR3 region has the DNA TGTGCCAGTGGCCTTCTAGCGGGAGTCTTCGATGAGCAGTTCTTC. This gives the protein CASGLLAGVFDEQFF. The full variable domain, completed using reference TRBV7-3 and TRBJ2-1, is GAGVSQTPSNKVTEKGKYVELRCDPISGHTALYWYRQSLGQGPEFLIYFQGTGAADDSGLPNDRFFAVRPEGSVSTLKIQRTERGDSAVYLCASGLLAGVFDEQFFGPGTRLTVL.

The chain couples TRBV7-4 to TRBJ1-5; TRBD1 matches 7 bases. The germline V gene has CDR1 SGHVT and CDR2 SQSDAQ. The CDR3 consists of 19 residues. The junction had 14 bases not matched to a gene; V was cut back by 3 bases and J by 0 bases. The CDR3 loop reads CASSFGVRTGEYSNQPQHF. The CDR3 bases are TGTGCCAGCAGCTTCGGGGTTAGGACAGGCGAATATAGCAATCAGCCCCAGCATTTT.

The count of this clone is one. The same CDR3 can be traced to other DNA sequences in this sample. The rearrangement joins TRBV5-4 to TRBJ2-1; 7 nucleotides match TRBD2. The trim removed 2 bases at V and 7 bases at J, leaving 3 bases unmatched. The CDR3 runs to 13 residues. Germline V gives CDR1 SGHNT, CDR2 YYREEE (reference sequence). The DNA of the CDR3 is TGTGCCAGCAGCTTTAGGGGAGGGAATGAGCAGTTCTTC. Its translation: CASSFRGGNEQFF.

The chain carries TRBV27 and TRBJ1-3; tentatively, D is TRBD1 (5 bases). V lost 7 bases, J lost 8 bases, and 12 bases lay in between. The CDR3 is made up of 12 amino acids. Germline V CDR1 and CDR2: MNHEY, SMNVEV (reference sequence). The CDR3 loop reads CASTPLGDTIYF. The CDR3 DNA sequence: TGTGCCAGCACTCCCTTGGGGGACACCATATATTTT.

This clone came up a few times. The rearrangement links TRBV19 to TRBJ1-2; 11 positions match TRBD1. Germline CDR1 is LNHDA and CDR2 is SQIVND (reference sequence). The V and J ends lost 10 bases and 7 bases, in that order; junction bases with no gene match: 8. The CDR3 extends over 13 amino acids. The CDR3 is CATGDRGFAGYTF. The CDR3 coding sequence is TGTGCCACTGGGGACAGGGGGTTTGCTGGCTACACCTTC. Filled out from reference TRBV19 and TRBJ1-2, the complete variable domain reads DGGITQSPKYLFRKEGQNVTLSCEQNLNHDAMYWYRQDPGQGLRLIYYSQIVNDFQKGDIAEGYSVSREKKESFPLTVTSAQKNPTAFYLCATGDRGFAGYTFGSGTRLTVV.

About this clone: The same CDR3 is also encoded by other DNA sequences in this sample. This chain links TRBV27 with TRBJ2-7; D may be TRBD2 (5 bases). This CDR3 is 14 amino acids long. Trimming left V 5 bases short and J 1 base short, with 12 bases between. Germline assignment: CDR1 MNHEY and CDR2 SMNVEV (reference sequence). The CDR3 DNA follows: TGTGCCAGCAGTCCCGCGGGCCCATCCTACGAGCAGTACTTC. It translates to CASSPAGPSYEQYF.

The sample holds a few counts of this clone. The CDR3 loop is CASSGQNNEKLFF. The CDR3 coding sequence is TGTGCCAGCAGTGGGCAGAACAATGAAAAACTGTTTTTT. The V and J genes are TRBV9 and TRBJ1-4; no clear D gene. The CDR3 has 13 residues. Germline V CDR1 and CDR2: SGDLS, YYNGEE. Trimming shortened V by 5 bases and J by 5 bases, and 10 bases separated the two germline ends.

The chain has TRBV7-8 and TRBJ1-3, with 9 bases identical to TRBD1. CDR1 SGHVS and CDR2 FQNEAQ come from the germline V gene. This CDR3 is built from 15 residues. V was clipped by 5 bases and J by 2 bases; unmatched bases: 4. As DNA, the CDR3 is TGTGCCAGCAGCCCCGACAGGGGGACTGGAAACACCATATATTTT. Protein: CASSPDRGTGNTIYF.

This clone was counted once. The chain is built from TRBV30 and TRBJ2-7; D is uncertain. V shed 2 bases and J shed 5 bases, with 10 bases lying between them. CDR3 size: 12 residues. Germline V gene sequence: CDR1 GTSNPN, CDR2 SVGIG (reference sequence). CDR3 DNA sequence: TGTGCCTGGAGTAAAGGGTACGACGAGCAGTACTTC. This codes for CAWSKGYDEQYF.